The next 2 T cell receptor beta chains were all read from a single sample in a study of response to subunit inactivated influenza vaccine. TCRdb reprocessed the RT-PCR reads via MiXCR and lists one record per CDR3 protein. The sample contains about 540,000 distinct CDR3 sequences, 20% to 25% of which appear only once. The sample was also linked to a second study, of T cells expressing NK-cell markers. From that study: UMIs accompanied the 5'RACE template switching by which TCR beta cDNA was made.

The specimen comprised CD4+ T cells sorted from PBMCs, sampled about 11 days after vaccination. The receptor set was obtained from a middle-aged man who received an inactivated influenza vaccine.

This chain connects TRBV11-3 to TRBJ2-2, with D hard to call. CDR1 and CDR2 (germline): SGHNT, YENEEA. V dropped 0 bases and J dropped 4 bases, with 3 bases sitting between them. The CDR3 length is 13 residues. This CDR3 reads CASSLDITGELFF. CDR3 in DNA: TGTGCCAGCAGCTTAGACATCACCGGGGAGCTGTTTTTT.

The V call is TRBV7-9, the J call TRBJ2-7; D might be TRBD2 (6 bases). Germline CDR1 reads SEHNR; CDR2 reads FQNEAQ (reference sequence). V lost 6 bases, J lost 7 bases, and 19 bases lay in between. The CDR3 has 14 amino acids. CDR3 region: CASSTEGLGGEQYF. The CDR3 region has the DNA TGTGCCAGCAGTACGGAGGGCCTGGGTGGAGAGCAGTACTTC. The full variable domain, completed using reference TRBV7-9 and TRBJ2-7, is DTGVSQNPRHKITKRGQNVTFRCDPISEHNRLYWYRQTLGQGPEFLTYFQNEAQLEKSRLLSDRFSAERPKGSFSTLEIQRTEQGDSAMYLCASSTEGLGGEQYFGPGTRLTVT.